The 14 T cell receptor beta chains below come from one sample, sequenced in a study of cytomegalovirus exposure and HLA in healthy donors. The PCR had 60 Vbeta and 13 Jbeta primers. Generated by immunoSEQ multiplex PCR, the TCRdb table keeps only in-frame clones and is missing some. The sample contains roughly 120,000 clones, around 72% of which appear only once. The sequenced material came from PBMCs. The source of these receptors is a middle-aged woman in good health and CMV-seropositive.

The chain links TRBV7-3 to TRBJ2-1; tentatively, D is TRBD2 (6 bases). The germline gives CDR1 SGHTA, CDR2 FQGTGA. Trimming pared 5 bases from V and 6 bases from J, leaving 8 bases between. This CDR3 contains 12 residues. This CDR3 is CASSLSGNEQFF. The CDR3 nucleotides read TGTGCCAGCAGCCTTAGCGGCAATGAGCAGTTCTTC.

This chain uses TRBV19 with TRBJ2-7, with 7 positions matching TRBD2. Germline CDR1 is LNHDA and CDR2 is SQIVND (reference sequence). The CDR3 has 15 amino acids. The V and J ends lost 0 bases and 2 bases, in that order; junction bases with no gene match: 4. CDR3 coding DNA: TGTGCCAGTAGTATAGAGCGGGGGTCCGCCTACGAGCAGTACTTC. The encoded protein is CASSIERGSAYEQYF.

The rearrangement links TRBV2 to TRBJ1-4; D remains ambiguous. Germline-derived CDR1 and CDR2 are SNHLY and FYNNEI. V dropped 6 bases and J dropped 6 bases, with 11 bases sitting between them. This CDR3 is 13 amino acids long. The CDR3: CASSGLSYEKLFF. CDR3 coding DNA: TGTGCCAGCAGCGGACTGTCTTATGAAAAACTGTTTTTT.

The gene calls are TRBV2 and TRBJ1-1; 7 nucleotides match TRBD1. The length of the CDR3 is 14 residues. With 3 bases clipped from V and 0 bases from J, the junction kept 1 base outside the gene matches. Per the germline V gene, CDR1 is SNHLY and CDR2 is FYNNEI. CDR3 sequence reads: CASSEGQMNTEAFF. The CDR3 region has the DNA TGTGCCAGCAGTGAGGGACAGATGAACACTGAAGCTTTCTTT.

The chain uses TRBV2 and TRBJ1-4; D perhaps matches TRBD1 (5 bases). Looked up from germline, CDR1 is SNHLY and CDR2 is FYNNEI. V dropped 3 bases and J dropped 8 bases, with 16 bases sitting between them. The CDR3 has 15 residues. CDR3 sequence: CASSETGHGVEKLFF. CDR3 in DNA: TGTGCCAGCAGTGAGACCGGACATGGTGTGGAAAAACTGTTTTTT.

V usage is TRBV6-1 and J usage is TRBJ2-5, with 7 bases lining up with TRBD1. The CDR3 has 14 residues. Germline assignment: CDR1 MNHNS and CDR2 SASEGT. Trimming removed 4 bases from V and 2 bases from J; junction bases left unmatched: 4. The CDR3 DNA follows: TGTGCCAGCAGTGGGATGACAGGGCAAGAGACCCAGTACTTC. Amino acids: CASSGMTGQETQYF.

The chain employs TRBV4-3 and TRBJ2-5, with 9 bases matching TRBD2. Germline assignment: CDR1 LGHNA and CDR2 YSLEER. The CDR3 is 16 amino acids. With V trimmed by 4 bases and J by 5 bases, 11 bases remained unmatched. DNA of the CDR3: TGCGCCAGCAGCCCAGGCGGGGGGGAGGCATGGGAGACCCAGTACTTC. Translating it yields CASSPGGGEAWETQYF.

The chain joins TRBV19 to TRBJ1-2; no definite D call. The CDR3 extends over 13 amino acids. V lost 3 bases, J lost 4 bases, and 9 bases lay in between. Germline V CDR1 and CDR2: LNHDA, SQIVND (reference sequence). CDR3 amino acids: CASSIGQAYGYTF. CDR3 coding DNA: TGTGCCAGTAGTATCGGTCAAGCCTATGGCTACACCTTC. The whole variable domain, filled in from reference TRBV19 and TRBJ1-2, reads DGGITQSPKYLFRKEGQNVTLSCEQNLNHDAMYWYRQDPGQGLRLIYYSQIVNDFQKGDIAEGYSVSREKKESFPLTVTSAQKNPTAFYLCASSIGQAYGYTFGSGTRLTVV.

V is TRBV7-2 and J is TRBJ2-7, with TRBD1 as a possible D gene (6 bases). The CDR3 is made up of 15 amino acids. CDR1 and CDR2 (germline): SGHTA, FQGNSA. V was pared by 5 bases and J by 3 bases, with 17 bases between. The chain's CDR3 is CASSQVPDRLYEQYF. CDR3 bases: TGTGCCAGCAGCCAAGTCCCGGACAGACTCTACGAGCAGTACTTC.

The chain has TRBV5-1 and TRBJ2-5; D is ambiguous. The CDR3 consists of 14 residues. V dropped 4 bases and J dropped 3 bases, with 13 bases sitting between them. In germline, CDR1 is SGHRS, CDR2 YFSETQ. The DNA of the CDR3 is TGCGCCAGCAGCCAGGATCCCGCCAAAGAGACCCAGTACTTC. Translation gives CASSQDPAKETQYF.

V and J are TRBV4-3 and TRBJ2-3; TRBD1 matches at 9 bases. CDR3 size: 17 residues. The germline V gene encodes CDR1 LGHNA and CDR2 YSLEER. V dropped 3 bases and J dropped 2; count of bases not matched to a gene: 9. CDR3 DNA: TGCGCCAGCAGCCAGAGGGACAGGGACCACTTCACAGATACGCAGTATTTT. Protein sequence: CASSQRDRDHFTDTQYF.

Comments on this clone: Relative to the germline gene, one junction end is altered; a read error may explain this. This chain uses TRBV13 with TRBJ1-2, with D unresolved. Germline CDR1 PRHDT, CDR2 FYEKMQ (reference sequence). The CDR3 consists of 12 residues. The CDR3 DNA sequence: TGTGCCAGCAGCTTAGGCCGGGAGAGGCCCGACTTC. It codes for CASSLGRERPDF.

CDR3 coding DNA: TGTGCCAGCAGCCCAAGGCGGGGTTACAATGAGCAGTTCTTC. Translating gives CASSPRRGYNEQFF. This chain links TRBV7-9 with TRBJ2-1; tentative D call: TRBD2 (6 bases). V lost 5 bases and J 4 bases, leaving 12 bases between the germline ends. Germline V gene data show CDR1 as SEHNR and CDR2 as FQNEAQ (reference sequence). The length of the CDR3 is 14 residues.

The V call is TRBV7-3, the J call TRBJ1-1, with D unresolved. The V end was cut by 5 bases, the J end by 0 bases, with 7 bases between. Germline V CDR1 and CDR2: SGHTA, FQGTGA. This CDR3 comprises 13 residues. CDR3 protein: CASSGQVNTEAFF. The CDR3 DNA sequence: TGTGCCAGCAGCGGGCAGGTGAACACTGAAGCTTTCTTT.